The clone carrying this T cell receptor (beta chain) has just a few counts. Its specificity is not known. This specimen belongs to a study of T cell repertoires in cytomegalovirus infection. As for the study in general: Based on public TCR beta signatures, there were indications of CMV infection and of a matching HLA type. Study-level findings and limits: HLA-C-restricted CMV clonotypes gave the most frequent clonotype in two of eight donors. Totalled public TCR beta family frequency picked out people who carried CMV plus the relevant HLA.

Germline V gene data show CDR1 as SGHDT and CDR2 as YYEEEE. The CDR3 sequence is 16 residues long. V gave up 1 base and J gave up 5 bases; unmatched junction bases: 11. TCRdb fed the reads into MiXCR, producing one record per CDR3 protein. The data contain fewer than 300,000 distinct CDR3 sequences, roughly 24% of them seen just once; the ten biggest clones take up 11% to 15%. The receptor comes from a human donor in good health (CMV status not recorded). Some clones in this sample may be carry-over from other donors' samples. Sequenced sample: PBMCs. The chain recombines TRBV5-6 with TRBJ1-1; 7 nucleotides line up with TRBD1. In DNA form, the CDR3 reads TGTGCCAGCAGCTTGTATCAGGGGGGGCGCTTTACTGAAGCTTTCTTT. As protein: CASSLYQGGRFTEAFF.